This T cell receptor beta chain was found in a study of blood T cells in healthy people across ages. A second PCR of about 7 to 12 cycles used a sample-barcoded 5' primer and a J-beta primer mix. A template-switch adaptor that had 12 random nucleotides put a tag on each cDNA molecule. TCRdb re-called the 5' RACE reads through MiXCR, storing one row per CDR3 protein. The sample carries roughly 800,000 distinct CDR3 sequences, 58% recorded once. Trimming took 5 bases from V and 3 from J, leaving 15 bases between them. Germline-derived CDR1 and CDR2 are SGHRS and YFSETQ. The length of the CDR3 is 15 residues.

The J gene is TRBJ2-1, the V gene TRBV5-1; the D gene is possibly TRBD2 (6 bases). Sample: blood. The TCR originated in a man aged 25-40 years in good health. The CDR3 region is CASSSAAGSYNEQFF. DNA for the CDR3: TGCGCCAGCAGTTCGGCGGCCGGGAGCTACAATGAGCAGTTCTTC.